This is a list of T cell receptor beta chains from one sample in a study of OX40 agonist ivuxolimab in advanced cancers. TCRdb's copy holds only in-frame clones and misses some; the assay was immunoSEQ multiplex PCR. The table includes about 55,000 clones, roughly three quarters detected once. The sequenced sample was CD4+ or CD8+ T cells sorted from blood, obtained in a trial of the OX40 agonist ivuxolimab. The receptors originated from an adult with an advanced solid tumor such as melanoma, head and neck, liver or kidney cancer. Each CDR3 is given with its conserved first and last residue. D genes are given only for firm matches. Clone size is shown for a subset of rows, as once, few, many or a class of expanded clone.

NA,TRBJ2-6,TRBV7-2,NA,TGTGCCAGCAGCTTACGACTCTCTGGGGCCAACGTCCTGACTTTC,CASSLRLSGANVLTF
NA,TRBJ1-2,TRBV2,medium-sized,TGTGCCAGCAAACCGGGAGCCGGGTATGGCTACACCTTC,CASKPGAGYGYTF
NA,TRBJ1-6,TRBV5-8,NA,TGTGCCAGCAGCCCTACACGCGGTAGTTATTCACCCCTCCACTTT,CASSPTRGSYSPLHF
TRBD1,TRBJ2-1,TRBV5-1,once,TGCGCCAGCAGCTTGAGGCCCCCGAGCCAGGGGGTAAACAATGAGCAGTTCTTC,CASSLRPPSQGVNNEQFF
NA,TRBJ1-5,TRBV19,NA,TGTGCCAGTAGTATCTCCCACAGCAATCAGCCCCAGCATTTT,CASSISHSNQPQHF
NA,TRBJ2-7,TRBV6-5,NA,TGTGCCAGCAGGTGGGAGGGGGCTTCCTACGAGCAGTACTTC,CASRWEGASYEQYF
NA,TRBJ1-2,TRBV29-1,NA,TGCAGCGTTGGGGATGGCTACACCTTC,CSVGDGYTF
TRBD1,TRBJ1-2,TRBV27,NA,TGTGCCAGCAGCTCAGGGGGCGCGTTTATATATGGCTACACCTTC,CASSSGGAFIYGYTF
NA,TRBJ1-2,TRBV7-9,NA,TGTGCCAGCAGCTCACAGGGACCTGTCTATGGCTACACCTTC,CASSSQGPVYGYTF
NA,TRBJ2-7,TRBV25-1,NA,TGTGCCAGCACGGGAACAGGATACGAGCAGTACTTC,CASTGTGYEQYF
NA,TRBJ2-1,TRBV6-4,few,TGTGCCAGCAGTGACTCCCTTGGACGCGAGCAGTTCTTC,CASSDSLGREQFF
TRBD2,TRBJ2-7,TRBV28,NA,TGTGCCAGCAGTTTAGGGTCTAGCGGGAGAATCGAGCAGTACTTC,CASSLGSSGRIEQYF
NA,TRBJ2-3,TRBV18,NA,TGTGCCAGCTCACCCTCCACAGATACGCAGTATTTT,CASSPSTDTQYF
NA,TRBJ1-1,TRBV2,NA,TGTGCCAGCAGTGTCAGACTGAACACTGAAGCTTTCTTT,CASSVRLNTEAFF
NA,TRBJ1-2,TRBV19,NA,TGTATAGGGATAGTAGGCTACACCTTC,CIGIVGYTF
TRBD1,TRBJ1-5,TRBV27,NA,TGTGCCAGCAGTCGAACCGGGACAGGGAATCAGCCCCAGCATTTT,CASSRTGTGNQPQHF
NA,TRBJ1-1,TRBV28,NA,TGTGCCAGCAGAGGTCGCTGGAGGCGAGGGACTGAAGCTTTCTTT,CASRGRWRRGTEAFF
NA,TRBJ2-2,TRBV29-1,NA,TGCAGCGTGGCGATCATGGGGGGGCCGGGCACCGGGGAGCTGTTTTTT,CSVAIMGGPGTGELFF
NA,TRBJ1-5,TRBV19,few,TGTGCCAGTAGTTGGGGGGTCAATCAGCCCCAGCATTTT,CASSWGVNQPQHF
NA,TRBJ1-2,TRBV28,NA,TGTGCCAGCACTCAACCCCCCAGCTATGGCTACACCTTC,CASTQPPSYGYTF
NA,TRBJ2-1,TRBV7-2,few,TGTGCCAGCAGCTTACCCCAGGGAACCTACAATGAGCAGTTCTTC,CASSLPQGTYNEQFF
TRBD1,TRBJ2-2,TRBV6-5,NA,TGTGCCAGCAGTCCTCGACAGGGACCAACCGGGGAGCTGTTTTTT,CASSPRQGPTGELFF
NA,TRBJ2-5,TRBV5-1,NA,TGCGCCAGCAGCTTGGAGGGCAGAAATCAAGAGACCCAGTACTTC,CASSLEGRNQETQYF
TRBD1,TRBJ2-4,TRBV6-6,NA,TGTGCCAGCAGTTACTCGACAGGGGTAGGCAAAAACATTCAGTACTTC,CASSYSTGVGKNIQYF
TRBD2,TRBJ2-3,TRBV6-1,NA,TGTGCCAGCAGAAGGACTAGCGGGATGGGGGATACGCAGTATTTT,CASRRTSGMGDTQYF
NA,TRBJ1-3,TRBV6-6,NA,TGTGCCAGCAGTTACACCGCACAGGGTACTGGAAACACCATATATTTT,CASSYTAQGTGNTIYF
NA,TRBJ2-3,TRBV28,NA,TGTGCCAGCAGTCCCTCGGGGCCCAGAAGTGCAGATACGCAGTATTTT,CASSPSGPRSADTQYF
TRBD1,TRBJ1-3,TRBV15,NA,TGTGCCACCGGCGACAGGGGACTCTCTGGAAACACCATATATTTT,CATGDRGLSGNTIYF
TRBD2,TRBJ2-7,TRBV2,NA,TGTGCCAGCAGTGAAGCGGGGCGGGGGGGCTACGAGCAGTACTTC,CASSEAGRGGYEQYF
TRBD1,TRBJ1-2,TRBV29-1,NA,TGCAGCGTCGAGGACAGGGACTATGGCTACACCTTC,CSVEDRDYGYTF
NA,TRBJ1-1,TRBV9,NA,TGTGCCAGCAGCTTACACCGGGACGGGGAAGCTTTCTTT,CASSLHRDGEAFF
NA,TRBJ2-3,TRBV4-2,NA,TGTGCCAGCAGCCGGAAAGGGGTGGCAGATACGCAGTATTTT,CASSRKGVADTQYF
NA,TRBJ1-1,TRBV29-1,NA,TGCAGCGTTGATTATACGGGACGGGGGAACACTGAAGCTTTCTTT,CSVDYTGRGNTEAFF
NA,TRBJ1-2,TRBV2,NA,TGTGCCACCTCAACACAGGAGTTCTATGGCTACACCTTC,CATSTQEFYGYTF
NA,TRBJ2-7,TRBV10-3,NA,TGTGCCATCAACTCGGAGGGATTTCCCTACGAGCAGTACTTC,CAINSEGFPYEQYF
NA,TRBJ2-1,TRBV9,NA,TGTGCCAGCAGCGTAGATGGGATAACCTACAATGAGCAGTTCTTC,CASSVDGITYNEQFF
NA,TRBJ2-3,TRBV29-1,NA,TGCAGCGTTGCACAGCCCACAGATACGCAGTATTTT,CSVAQPTDTQYF
TRBD1,TRBJ2-1,TRBV7-2,NA,TGTGCCAGCAGCCGAACAGGGGACAATGAGCAGTTCTTC,CASSRTGDNEQFF
NA,TRBJ2-7,TRBV6-6,NA,TGTGCCAGCAGTTACTCTCAAGTGCAGCAGTACTTC,CASSYSQVQQYF
TRBD1,TRBJ1-5,TRBV6-6,NA,TGTGCCAGCAGCCCGGACAGGGAATTAGGTCAGCCCCAGCATTTT,CASSPDRELGQPQHF
TRBD2,TRBJ2-6,TRBV30,NA,TGTGCCTGGAGTGTAACGGGGACTAACTCTGGGGCCAACGTCCTGACTTTC,CAWSVTGTNSGANVLTF
NA,TRBJ1-2,TRBV6-5,NA,TGTGCCAGCAGTTCGGTGGACAGAGCCGACTACACCTTC,CASSSVDRADYTF
NA,TRBJ2-7,TRBV6-6,NA,TGTGCCAGCAGTGGCCTCGGGACCAAGCTCTACGAGCAGTACTTC,CASSGLGTKLYEQYF
NA,TRBJ1-3,TRBV9,once,TGTGCCAGCAGCGTAGAACACACTGGCTCTGGAAACACCATATATTTT,CASSVEHTGSGNTIYF
TRBD1,TRBJ1-2,TRBV7-9,NA,TGTGCCAGCATCTCGACAGGGGGCGGCTATGGCTACACCTTC,CASISTGGGYGYTF
NA,TRBJ1-2,TRBV6-5,NA,TGTGCCAGCGGAAACTATGGCTACACCTTC,CASGNYGYTF
TRBD1,TRBJ1-1,TRBV19,once,TGTGCCAGTACCGCCGGACAGGGAAGGGCAGGAACTGAAGCTTTCTTT,CASTAGQGRAGTEAFF
TRBD1,TRBJ1-4,TRBV2,NA,TGTGCCAGCAGTGCCGGGACAGGGCTTAATGAAAAACTGTTTTTT,CASSAGTGLNEKLFF
TRBD2,TRBJ2-2,TRBV12-5,few,TGTGCTAGTGGTCCGACTAGCGGGGGCCCTACGAACACCGGGGAGCTGTTTTTT,CASGPTSGGPTNTGELFF
NA,TRBJ1-1,TRBV28,NA,TGTGCCAGCAGTCCGACCCCGGGACAGAACACTGAAGCTTTCTTT,CASSPTPGQNTEAFF
NA,TRBJ2-7,TRBV5-1,NA,TGCGCCAGCAGTTTCCAAGTACCCTACGAGCAGTACTTC,CASSFQVPYEQYF
TRBD2,TRBJ2-5,TRBV4-1,NA,TGCGCCAGCAGCCCTCGGGTAGCGGGAGTCCAAGAGACCCAGTACTTC,CASSPRVAGVQETQYF